This record concerns one T cell receptor (beta chain) sequence. Its antigen is currently unknown. The CDR3 contains 12 residues. V lost 6 bases, J lost 5 bases, and 10 bases lay in between. CDR1 and CDR2 (germline): SGHVS, FNYEAQ. These data come from a study of shared clonotypes between healthy human individuals. Study results and limitations: The study generally estimated greater richness for naive than memory subsets. Depth was large, yet rarefaction showed that sorted-subset sequencing was incomplete. Measured sharing among donors was expected to vary with sequencing depth.

A split of CD4+ cells into CD45RA+ naive and CD45RA-negative memory subsets was performed. Repertoires were generated with immunoSEQ multiplex PCR, while TCRdb's copy carries only in-frame clones and drops some. The sample lists roughly 1,500,000 clones; nearly 99% were seen once. The sequenced material came from naive CD4+ T cells sorted from blood. Subset: CD45RA+ positively selected. The genes are TRBV7-6 and TRBJ2-5; D is tentatively TRBD1 or TRBD2 (5 bases each). The receptor comes from a man aged 30 to 45 in good health. CDR3 in amino acids: CASSPEGETQYF. CDR3 coding DNA: TGTGCCAGCAGTCCCGAGGGGGAGACCCAGTACTTC.